This T cell receptor beta chain was sequenced in a study of blood T cell repertoires in COVID-19. For the study at large: Sample material is recorded as cDNA or gDNA derived from T cells, B-cell-depleted T cells, or PBMCs.

The method was immunoSEQ multiplex PCR; TCRdb's version includes in-frame clones alone and lacks a portion of them. The data hold around 99,000 clones, with 80% observed a single time. The source of this sequence is a human donor in a cohort sampled during active or convalescent COVID-19. The specimen was peripheral blood.

CDR3: CASRPDSYSGANVLTF. The CDR3 DNA is TGTGCCAGCAGGCCGGACAGTTACTCTGGGGCCAACGTCCTGACTTTC. The chain joins TRBV7-3 to TRBJ2-6; the D gene is possibly TRBD1 (6 bases). This CDR3 is 16 amino acids long. Germline V CDR1 and CDR2: SGHTA, FQGTGA. V lost 6 bases, J lost 0 bases, and 12 bases lay in between.